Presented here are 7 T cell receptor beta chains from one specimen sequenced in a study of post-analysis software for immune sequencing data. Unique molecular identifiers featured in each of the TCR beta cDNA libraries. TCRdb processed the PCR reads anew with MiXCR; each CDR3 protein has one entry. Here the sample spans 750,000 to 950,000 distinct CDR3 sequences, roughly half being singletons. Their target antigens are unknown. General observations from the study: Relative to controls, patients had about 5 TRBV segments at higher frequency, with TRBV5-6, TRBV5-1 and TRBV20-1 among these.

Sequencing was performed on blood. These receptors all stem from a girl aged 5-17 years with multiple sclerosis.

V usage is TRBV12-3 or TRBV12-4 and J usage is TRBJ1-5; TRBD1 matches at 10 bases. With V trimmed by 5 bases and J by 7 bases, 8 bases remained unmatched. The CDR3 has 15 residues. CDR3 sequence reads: CASSPRDRGGQPQHF. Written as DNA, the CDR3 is TGTGCCAGCAGTCCCCGGGACAGGGGAGGACAGCCCCAGCATTTT.

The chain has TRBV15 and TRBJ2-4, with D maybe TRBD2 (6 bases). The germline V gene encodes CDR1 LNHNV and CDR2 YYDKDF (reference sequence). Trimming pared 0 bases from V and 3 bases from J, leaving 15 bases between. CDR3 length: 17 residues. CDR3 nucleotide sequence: TGTGCCACCAGCAGAGATCGGAGGGAGTTCGACAAAAACATTCAGTACTTC. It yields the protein CATSRDRREFDKNIQYF.

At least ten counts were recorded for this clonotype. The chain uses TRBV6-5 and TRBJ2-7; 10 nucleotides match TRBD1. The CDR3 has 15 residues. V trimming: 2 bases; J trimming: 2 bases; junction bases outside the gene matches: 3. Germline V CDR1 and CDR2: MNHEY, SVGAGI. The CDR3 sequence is CASSYRDRGTYEQYF. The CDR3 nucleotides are TGTGCCAGCAGTTACCGGGACAGGGGTACCTACGAGCAGTACTTC.

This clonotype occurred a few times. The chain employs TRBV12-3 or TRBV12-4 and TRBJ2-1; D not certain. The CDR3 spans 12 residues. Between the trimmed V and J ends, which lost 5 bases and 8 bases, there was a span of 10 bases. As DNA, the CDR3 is TGTGCCAGCAGTGACCCCGGGTATGAGCAGTTCTTC. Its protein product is CASSDPGYEQFF.

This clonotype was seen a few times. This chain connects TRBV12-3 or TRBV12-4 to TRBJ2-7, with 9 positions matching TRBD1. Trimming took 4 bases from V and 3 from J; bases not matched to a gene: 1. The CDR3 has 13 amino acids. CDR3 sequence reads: CASSWTGDYEQYF. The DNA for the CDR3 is TGTGCCAGCAGTTGGACAGGGGACTACGAGCAGTACTTC.

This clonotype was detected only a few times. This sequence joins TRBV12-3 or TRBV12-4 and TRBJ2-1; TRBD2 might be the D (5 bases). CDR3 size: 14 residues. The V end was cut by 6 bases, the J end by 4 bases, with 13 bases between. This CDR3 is CASSTTAVYNEQFF. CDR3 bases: TGTGCCAGCAGCACCACAGCGGTTTACAATGAGCAGTTCTTC.

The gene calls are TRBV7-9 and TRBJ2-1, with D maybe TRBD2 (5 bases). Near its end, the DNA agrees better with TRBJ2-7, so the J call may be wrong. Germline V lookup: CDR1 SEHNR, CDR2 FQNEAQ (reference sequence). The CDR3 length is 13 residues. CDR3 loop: CASSLGAARGQYF. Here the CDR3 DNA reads TGTGCCAGCAGCTTAGGGGCCGCCCGGGGGCAGTACTTC.